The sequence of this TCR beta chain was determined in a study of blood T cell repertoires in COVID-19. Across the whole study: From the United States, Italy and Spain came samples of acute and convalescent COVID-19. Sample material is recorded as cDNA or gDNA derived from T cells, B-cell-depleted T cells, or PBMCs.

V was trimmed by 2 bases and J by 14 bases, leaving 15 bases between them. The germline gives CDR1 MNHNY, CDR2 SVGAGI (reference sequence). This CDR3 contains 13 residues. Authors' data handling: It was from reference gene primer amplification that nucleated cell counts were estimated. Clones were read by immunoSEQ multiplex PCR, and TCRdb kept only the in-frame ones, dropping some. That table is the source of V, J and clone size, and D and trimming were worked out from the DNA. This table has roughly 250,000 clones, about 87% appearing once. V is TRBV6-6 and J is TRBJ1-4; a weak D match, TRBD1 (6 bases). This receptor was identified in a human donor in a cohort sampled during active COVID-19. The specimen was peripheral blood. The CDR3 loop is CASSYAGQLLLFF. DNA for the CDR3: TGTGCCAGCAGTTACGCAGGACAGTTATTGCTGTTTTTT.